This T cell receptor (beta chain) is drawn from a study of HIV-infected patients and healthy controls. Overall study findings and caveats: During therapy, HIV-associated CDR3s fell significantly in frequency, while CMV-associated CDR3s did not change significantly.

About 550 ng RNA was reverse transcribed with alpha and beta constant-region primers. Each of the alpha and beta chains got its own library through chain-specific third strand synthesis with indices. One primer pair amplified all rearrangements per chain; each cDNA got molecular barcodes. Ligation attached cDNA to a 5' RACE adapter that carried a random hexamer and SP2 site. TCRdb reprocessed the 5' RACE reads via MiXCR and lists one record per CDR3 protein. The sample gives approximately 12,000 distinct CDR3 sequences, over 4% of which show up once; 3% to 4.5% is in the top ten. This clonotype was detected many times. What it recognizes is unknown. The germline V and J ends were trimmed by 1 base and 6 bases, with 10 bases remaining between them. The CDR3 runs 13 residues. No cell fractionation was done, so the repertoire covers all unsorted peripheral blood T cells.

Sequenced: blood. This clonotype originated in an adult in good health. V is TRBV12-3 or TRBV12-4 and J is TRBJ2-7; D is tentatively TRBD1 or TRBD2 (5 bases each). The CDR3 protein is CASSLGGQGEQYF. CDR3 in DNA: TGTGCCAGCAGTTTAGGAGGGCAGGGCGAGCAGTACTTC.